This TCR beta chain comes out of a study of shared clonotypes between healthy human individuals. Study-level background: Per donor, CD8 memory used one plate, CD8 naive used two, CD4 memory used three and CD4 naive used three.

Study-level points and caveats: Among the subsets, naive ones generally showed larger estimated richness than memory ones.

Generated by immunoSEQ multiplex PCR, the TCRdb table keeps only in-frame clones and is missing some. Of roughly 2,000,000 clones in the sample, around 93% were seen once. Naive CD8 populations comprised CD45RO-negative cells positively selected for CCR7, excluding terminally differentiated effector memory CD45RA+ cells. Adults of Caucasian background living in Nashville, Tennessee made up all donors. Per the germline V gene, CDR1 is SGDLS and CDR2 is YYNGEE. Trimming stripped 4 bases from V and 6 bases from J, with 14 bases between. The CDR3 sequence is 14 residues long. Of note for this clone: The antigen remains unidentified.

The sample comprised naive CD8+ T cells from PBMCs. This chain links TRBV9 with TRBJ2-1; D is perhaps TRBD1 (6 bases). This TCR was recovered from a man between 18 and 29 years old in good health. Some clones in this sample may be carry-over from other donors' samples. This CDR3 reads CASSPDRIRNEQFF. Written as DNA, the CDR3 is TGTGCCAGCAGCCCCGACAGGATTCGCAATGAGCAGTTCTTC.